One T cell receptor (beta chain) is described in this entry. Antigen: not known. The source of the sample is a study of cytomegalovirus exposure and HLA in healthy donors. Overall study findings and caveats: The study flagged about 150 TCR beta chains as cytomegalovirus-associated. While the bulk of TCR sequences proved rare, some public TCRs turned up in many donors.

The CDR3 has 13 amino acids. Between the trimmed V and J ends, which lost 4 bases and 3 bases, there was a span of 10 bases. CDR1 is SGDLS, CDR2 YYNGEE, per germline. The donors were members of the validation cohort, which comprised about 120 subjects and was separate from the first cohort of 730 or so subjects. Data came from immunoSEQ multiplex PCR; TCRdb stores just in-frame clones and leaves some out. The sample includes over 60,000 clones, roughly 95% of them seen just once. The source of this sequence is a young woman in good health and CMV-seropositive. Sequencing was performed on PBMCs. The rearrangement uses TRBV9 and TRBJ1-1, with D uncertain. The CDR3 DNA follows: TGTGCCAGCAGCTCAGAAGTATACACTGAAGCTTTCTTT. Its protein product is CASSSEVYTEAFF.